The clone carrying this T cell receptor beta chain was counted between two and nine times. Its specificity is unknown. This may stem from a read error, because a much larger clone lies one nucleotide away. This entry belongs to a study of T cells in Graves' hyperthyroidism and ophthalmopathy. Reasons for excluding patients were uncontrolled infection, other autoimmune disease, pregnancy or lactation. PBMCs were derived from under 13 ml fresh peripheral blood. RNA transcripts provided the source from which TCR beta CDR3 regions were amplified. Carried out on the TCR CDR3, a first-round RT-PCR used the HTBI primer set. Each CDR3 protein is one row after TCRdb ran MiXCR on the multiplex PCR reads. The sample carries hundreds of thousands of distinct CDR3 sequences, approximately 14% recorded once. Per the germline V gene, CDR1 is SEHNR and CDR2 is FQNEAQ (reference sequence). The CDR3 runs 11 residues. The V end was cut by 1 base, the J end by 7 bases, with 1 base between.

Findings of the study overall: Most thyroid clonotypes that were expanded above 0.001 also turned up in blood. The model anticipated ophthalmopathy a median 6.5 months pre-onset.

Material for sequencing was blood. The J gene is TRBJ2-2, the V gene TRBV7-9; no clear D. This receptor was obtained from a middle-aged woman with Graves' ophthalmopathy. CDR3 sequence reads: CASSLVGELFF. The DNA of the CDR3 is TGTGCCAGCAGCTTAGTCGGGGAGCTGTTTTTT. Based on the CDR3 plus reference TRBV7-9 and TRBJ2-2, the full variable domain is DTGVSQNPRHKITKRGQNVTFRCDPISEHNRLYWYRQTLGQGPEFLTYFQNEAQLEKSRLLSDRFSAERPKGSFSTLEIQRTEQGDSAMYLCASSLVGELFFGEGSRLTVL.